This T cell receptor beta chain appears in the sequencing data of a study of T cells in Graves' hyperthyroidism and ophthalmopathy. Whole-study results and caveats: Ophthalmopathy could be told apart from stable hyperthyroidism with a 13 V-J model. Most clonotypes expanded in thyroid above 0.001 were likewise present in blood.

Patients were excluded because of uncontrolled infection, other autoimmune disease, pregnancy or lactation. Thyroid ultrasound and orbital computed tomography, with clinical symptoms and serum thyroxine and TRAb, informed diagnoses. CDR1 is ENHRY and CDR2 is SYGVKD in the germline V gene. The CDR3 totals 14 residues. With 8 bases removed from V and 0 bases from J, the gap between germline ends came to 14 bases. This clonotype was seen at least ten times. The antigen remains undetermined. TCR beta CDR3 regions were amplified from RNA transcripts. RT-PCR in the first round (using the HTBI primer set) targeted the TCR CDR3. TCRdb re-derived calls from the multiplex PCR reads in MiXCR, one entry per CDR3 protein. The sample consists of roughly 840,000 distinct CDR3 sequences, over 35% of them appearing once.

This rearrangement joins TRBV10-3 to TRBJ2-7; D is undetermined. Specimen: blood. The clonotype was recovered from a man younger than 35 with Graves' hyperthyroidism. The CDR3 loop reads CAISTGGSSYEQYF. CDR3 nucleotides: TGTGCCATCTCTACGGGCGGCTCCTCCTACGAGCAGTACTTC.